The entry below gives a single TCR beta chain sequence along with its context. The data were taken from a study of blood T cell repertoires in COVID-19. The CDR3 sequence is 16 residues long. V lost 1 base and J lost 4; bases outside the gene matches: 9. CDR1 is GTSNPN and CDR2 is SVGIG in the germline V gene (reference sequence). The table came from immunoSEQ multiplex PCR; TCRdb's copy has only in-frame clones and leaves some out. The sample holds around 300,000 clones; 75% to 90% are singletons and the top ten take roughly 9.6%. The clonotype was recovered from a woman aged 70-85 years with acute or convalescent COVID-19. Sequences were obtained from peripheral blood. The chain uses TRBV30 and TRBJ2-2; 7 positions match TRBD2. The CDR3 DNA sequence: TGTGCCTGGAGTGCGAAGAGCGGGGTTGGCACCGGGGAGCTGTTTTTT. This encodes CAWSAKSGVGTGELFF.